This paragraph covers one T cell receptor (beta chain) sequence. This clone turned up a few times. Its antigen remains unidentified. No clone much larger than this one lies a single base away; base qualities are absent. The study evaluated CTLA-4 blockade (ipilimumab) given together with focal radiation therapy in patients who had chemo-refractory metastatic non-small-cell lung cancer. For CDR1 and CDR2, the germline V gene lists MDHEN and SYDVKM. V and J are truncated by 7 bases and 5 bases respectively, leaving an intervening sequence of 17 bases. Counted from cysteine to phenylalanine, this CDR3 has 15 amino acids. The only DNA kept is the CDR3, 45 bases in frame from the first base. This sample was taken from a study of radiotherapy plus CTLA-4 blockade in lung cancer (dated by TCRdb to the late 2010s). The study in broad terms: Objective responses occurred in 18% of enrolled patients, and 30% to 40% achieved disease control.

Library creation used the immunoSEQ multiplex PCR assay. TCRdb re-hosts the immuneACCESS table, in-frame sequences only. Its copies lack some clones; in the studies checked, an unresolved V gene accounts for under half of them, and the cause for the rest is not known. The sample data list about 87,000 clones, and around nine tenths of these were observed just once. The top ten clonotypes cover 16% of the sample. Study-wide conclusions, independent of this receptor: The strongest predictors of response, as reported, were early dynamic changes in blood T cell clones along with a rise in serum interferon-beta after radiation. After treatment with radiotherapy and ipilimumab, TCR clones that came from tumors expanded in the peripheral blood.

The sequence came from a human donor with non-small cell lung cancer that progressed on radiotherapy plus ipilimumab. The sequencing used peripheral blood, collected from a patient treated with radiotherapy plus ipilimumab. Recombination joined TRBV28 with TRBJ1-4; a weak D assignment points to TRBD1 (6 bases agree). The DNA sequence is as follows: TGTGCCAGCAAGCAGGGGCTCCTCAGAAATGAAAAACTGTTTTTT. It encodes CASKQGLLRNEKLFF.